These 11 T cell receptor beta chains came from one sample sequenced in a study of cytomegalovirus exposure and HLA in healthy donors. Amplification used 60 Vbeta primers and 13 Jbeta primers. The table came from immunoSEQ multiplex PCR; TCRdb's copy has only in-frame clones and leaves some out. This sample carries 120,000 to 150,000 clones, with about 2.2% going to the ten biggest clones. The specimen was PBMCs. The source of these receptors is a woman under 30 in good health and CMV-seronegative.

This chain joins TRBV4-2 and TRBJ1-2, with TRBD1 matching over 10 bases. Trimming cost V 0 bases and J 6 bases; bases outside gene matches: 7. Germline lookup yields CDR1 LGHNA and CDR2 YNFKEQ. The CDR3 is made up of 16 amino acids. This CDR3 is CASSQEVADRGDGYTF. The CDR3 nucleotides are TGTGCCAGCAGCCAAGAGGTAGCGGACAGGGGGGATGGCTACACCTTC.

This chain links TRBV5-1 with TRBJ2-1; TRBD2 matches at 7 bases. This CDR3 spans 17 amino acids. The germline CDR1 and CDR2 sequences are SGHRS and YFSETQ. V lost 4 bases, J lost 5 bases, and 15 bases stayed unmatched. The CDR3 DNA follows: TGCGCCAGCAGCATTGAAATAGGAGCCGGGGGGAACAATGAGCAGTTCTTC. This gives the protein CASSIEIGAGGNNEQFF.

The chain couples TRBV2 to TRBJ1-2; 8 positions match TRBD1. J gave up 8 bases and V 6 bases, and 11 bases lay outside the gene matches. The CDR3 has 14 residues. Germline lookup yields CDR1 SNHLY and CDR2 FYNNEI. The CDR3 nucleotides read TGTGCCAGCAGAATTTTCGGGGACAGGACGGGCTACACCTTC. This gives the protein CASRIFGDRTGYTF. The full variable domain, its missing parts supplied by reference TRBV2 and TRBJ1-2, is EPEVTQTPSHQVTQMGQEVILRCVPISNHLYFYWYRQILGQKVEFLVSFYNNEISEKSEIFDDQFSVERPDGSNFTLKIRSTKLEDSAMYFCASRIFGDRTGYTFGSGTRLTVV.

This chain links TRBV7-3 with TRBJ2-2; 12 positions match TRBD2. V shed 4 bases and J 6 bases; nucleotides not matched to a gene: 6. Germline lookup yields CDR1 SGHTA and CDR2 FQGTGA. The CDR3 is 16 residues long. This CDR3 reads CASSSSLAGGPGELFF. In DNA form, the CDR3 reads TGTGCCAGCAGCTCATCACTAGCGGGAGGTCCCGGGGAGCTGTTTTTT.

This chain links TRBV18 with TRBJ1-1; a possible D gene is TRBD1 (6 bases). In germline, CDR1 is KGHSH, CDR2 LQKENI. Between the trimmed V and J ends, which lost 4 bases and 4 bases, there was a span of 19 bases. This CDR3 comprises 16 residues. CDR3 DNA sequence: TGTGCCAGCTCACGAAACGCCGAGACAGGAGGCACTGAAGCTTTCTTT. Translated, it gives CASSRNAETGGTEAFF.

CDR3 sequence: CASSLNGGTGELFF. Written as DNA, the CDR3 is TGTGCCAGCAGCTTGAACGGTGGCACCGGGGAGCTGTTTTTT. The chain joins TRBV5-4 to TRBJ2-2; unclear D gene. This CDR3 has 14 residues. The germline V gene has CDR1 SGHNT and CDR2 YYREEE (reference sequence). V gave up 1 base and J gave up 4 bases, with 8 bases separating them.

This rearrangement joins TRBV2 to TRBJ2-6; 8 bases are a match to TRBD1. CDR1 is SNHLY, CDR2 FYNNEI, per germline. This CDR3 is built from 15 residues. Trimming took 6 bases from V and 1 from J; bases not matched to a gene: 2. CDR3 loop: CASRDRVSGANVLTF. DNA for the CDR3: TGTGCCAGCAGGGACAGGGTTTCTGGGGCCAACGTCCTGACTTTC.

The chain is built from TRBV4-2 and TRBJ1-1; D gene unclear. The CDR3 consists of 17 residues. Germline CDR1 LGHNA, CDR2 YNFKEQ. The V end was cut by 0 bases, the J end by 1 base, with 15 bases between. The CDR3 nucleotides are TGTGCCAGCAGCCAAGATCTGGCAGAGGTCGGGAACACTGAAGCTTTCTTT. As protein: CASSQDLAEVGNTEAFF.

This chain connects TRBV18 to TRBJ2-6; D not resolved. CDR1 and CDR2 from the germline V gene are KGHSH and LQKENI. The CDR3 is 14 residues long. V was shortened by 2 bases and J by 2 bases, with 4 bases between the two germline ends. The CDR3, as DNA: TGTGCCAGCTCACCAAAGCCTGGGGCCAACGTCCTGACTTTC. Its protein product is CASSPKPGANVLTF.

The chain carries TRBV4-1 and TRBJ2-5, with TRBD2 matching 10 bases. V shed 3 bases, J shed 4 bases, and the junction held 5 bases outside the gene matches. Germline-derived CDR1 and CDR2 are MGHRA and YSYEKL. The CDR3 contains 15 residues. CDR3 sequence reads: CASSQASGRAETQYF. DNA for the CDR3: TGCGCCAGCAGCCAGGCTAGCGGGAGAGCAGAGACCCAGTACTTC.

The genes are TRBV5-1 and TRBJ2-5; D gene uncertain. The V gene's germline CDR1 is SGHRS and CDR2 YFSETQ. This CDR3 is built from 13 residues. With 5 bases removed from V and 5 bases from J, the gap between germline ends came to 13 bases. The CDR3 loop is CASSRSSEETQYF. The CDR3 DNA is TGCGCCAGCAGTCGATCTTCGGAGGAGACCCAGTACTTC.